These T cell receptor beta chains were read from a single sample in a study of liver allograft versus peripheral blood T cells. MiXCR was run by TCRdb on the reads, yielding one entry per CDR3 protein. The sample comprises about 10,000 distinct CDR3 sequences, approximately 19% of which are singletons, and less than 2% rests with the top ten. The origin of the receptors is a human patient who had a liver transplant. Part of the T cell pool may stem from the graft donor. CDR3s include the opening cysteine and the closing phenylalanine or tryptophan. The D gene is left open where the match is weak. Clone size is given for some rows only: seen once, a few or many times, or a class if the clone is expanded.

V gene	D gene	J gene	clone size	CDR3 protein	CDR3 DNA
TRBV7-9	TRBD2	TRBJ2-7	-	CASSTSGTGNEQYF	TGTGCCAGCAGCACTAGCGGGACTGGAAACGAGCAGTACTTC
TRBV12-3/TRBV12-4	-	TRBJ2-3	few	CATSGVSTDTQYF	TGTGCCACATCGGGGGTTAGCACAGATACGCAGTATTTT
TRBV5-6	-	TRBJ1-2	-	CASSLRAATWYGYTF	TGTGCCAGCAGCTTGCGTGCGGCGACTTGGTATGGCTACACCTTC
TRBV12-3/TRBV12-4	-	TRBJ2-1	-	CASSHRDFSSYNEQFF	TGTGCCAGCAGTCACAGGGATTTTTCGTCCTACAATGAGCAGTTCTTC
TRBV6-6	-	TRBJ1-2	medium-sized	CASSYVEFYGYTF	TGTGCCAGCAGTTACGTAGAATTCTATGGCTACACCTTC
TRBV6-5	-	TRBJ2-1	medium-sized	CASSYGGREQFF	TGTGCCAGCAGTTATGGGGGCAGGGAGCAGTTCTTC
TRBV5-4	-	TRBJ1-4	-	CASSPSATNEKLFF	TGTGCCAGCAGCCCCAGTGCAACTAATGAAAAACTGTTTTTT
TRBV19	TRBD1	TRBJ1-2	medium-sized	CASSRDRTFPGYTF	TGTGCCAGTAGCCGGGACAGGACTTTTCCTGGCTACACCTTC
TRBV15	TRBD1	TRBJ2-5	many	CATSRKKSGTGVETQYF	TGTGCCACCAGCAGAAAGAAATCCGGGACAGGGGTGGAGACCCAGTACTTC
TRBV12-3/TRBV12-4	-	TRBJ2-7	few	CASSPGGLAASYEQYF	TGTGCCAGCAGCCCTGGGGGGCTAGCGGCCTCCTACGAGCAGTACTTC
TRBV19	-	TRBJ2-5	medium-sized	CATGASLVETQYF	TGTGCCACCGGCGCTAGCTTGGTAGAGACCCAGTACTTC
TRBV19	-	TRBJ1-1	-	CASSEIQGITEAFF	TGTGCCAGTAGTGAGATTCAGGGGATCACTGAAGCTTTCTTT
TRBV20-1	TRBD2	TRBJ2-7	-	CSARDAASGTHEQYF	TGCAGTGCTAGAGATGCGGCTAGCGGGACCCACGAGCAGTACTTC
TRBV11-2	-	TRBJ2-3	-	CASSRGGAWADTQYF	TGTGCCAGCAGCCGAGGGGGGGCATGGGCAGATACGCAGTATTTT
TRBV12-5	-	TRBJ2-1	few	CASGPLGGNEQFF	TGTGCTAGTGGTCCCCTCGGGGGCAATGAGCAGTTCTTC
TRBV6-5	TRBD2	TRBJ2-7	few	CASSYTGLAGVEQYF	TGTGCCAGCAGTTACACGGGACTAGCGGGAGTTGAGCAGTACTTC
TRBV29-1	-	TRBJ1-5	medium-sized	CSVVDGTPGGNQPQHF	TGCAGCGTTGTCGACGGGACACCGGGAGGCAATCAGCCCCAGCATTTT
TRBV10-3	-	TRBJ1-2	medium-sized	CAIRGGTREDGYTF	TGTGCCATCAGGGGCGGTACAAGGGAAGATGGCTACACCTTC
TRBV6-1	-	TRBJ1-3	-	CALGATGNTIYF	TGTGCCCTCGGGGCAACTGGAAACACCATATATTTT
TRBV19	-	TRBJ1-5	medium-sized	CASSHSAGRTLSQPQHF	TGTGCCAGTAGCCATTCTGCGGGACGGACCCTTAGTCAGCCCCAGCATTTT
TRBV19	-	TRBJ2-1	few	CASSTREGGLGQFF	TGTGCCAGTAGTACCCGAGAGGGAGGTTTGGGGCAGTTCTTC
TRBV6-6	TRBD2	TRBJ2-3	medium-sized	CASSYSILAGPTDTQYF	TGTGCCAGCAGTTACTCGATTCTAGCGGGACCCACAGATACGCAGTATTTT
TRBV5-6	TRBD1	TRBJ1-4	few	CASSQRQGGGEKLFF	TGTGCCAGCAGTCAAAGACAGGGGGGGGGTGAAAAACTGTTTTTT
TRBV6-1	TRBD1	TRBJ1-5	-	CASRGGQGNQPQHF	TGTGCCAGCCGAGGGGGACAGGGCAATCAGCCCCAGCATTTT
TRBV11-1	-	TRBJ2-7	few	CASSPRTTSSYEQYF	TGTGCCAGCAGCCCCAGGACAACTAGCTCCTACGAGCAGTACTTC
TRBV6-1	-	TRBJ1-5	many	CASSEDSWQPQHF	TGTGCCAGCAGTGAGGACAGTTGGCAGCCCCAGCATTTT
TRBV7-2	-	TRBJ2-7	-	CASSESYEQYF	TGTGCCAGCAGCGAAAGCTACGAGCAGTACTTC
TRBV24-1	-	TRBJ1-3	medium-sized	CATSYPLKDSGNTIYF	TGTGCCACCAGTTATCCTTTAAAAGACTCTGGAAACACCATATATTTT
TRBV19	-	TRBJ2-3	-	CASSRGTDTQYF	TGTGCCAGTAGCCGAGGGACAGATACGCAGTATTTT
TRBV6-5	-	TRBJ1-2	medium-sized	CASSSLRGAYYGYTF	TGTGCCAGCAGTTCCCTTCGGGGGGCGTACTATGGCTACACCTTC
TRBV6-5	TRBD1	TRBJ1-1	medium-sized	CASSYSGQGAGTEAFF	TGTGCCAGCAGTTACTCCGGGCAGGGGGCGGGCACTGAAGCTTTCTTT
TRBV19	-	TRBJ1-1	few	CASSIVNRPNTEAFF	TGTGCCAGTAGTATAGTAAATCGGCCGAACACTGAAGCTTTCTTT
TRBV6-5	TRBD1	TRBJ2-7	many	CASRPGQGRYEQYF	TGTGCCAGCAGGCCAGGACAGGGGCGCTACGAGCAGTACTTC
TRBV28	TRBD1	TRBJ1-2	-	CATETGTYGYTF	TGTGCCACCGAGACAGGGACCTATGGCTACACCTTC
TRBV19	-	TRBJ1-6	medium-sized	CASSIQAGAYSPLHF	TGTGCCAGTAGTATACAGGCAGGGGCTTATTCACCCCTCCACTTT
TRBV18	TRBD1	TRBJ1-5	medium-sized	CASSPGQGNSNQPQHF	TGTGCCAGCTCACCGGGACAGGGGAATAGCAATCAGCCCCAGCATTTT
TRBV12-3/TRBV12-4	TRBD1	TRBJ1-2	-	CASSRLLTGTKGYTF	TGTGCCAGCAGTCGACTACTGACAGGGACAAAGGGCTACACCTTC
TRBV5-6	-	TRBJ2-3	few	CASSFGIGPDTQYF	TGTGCCAGCAGCTTCGGGATCGGGCCAGATACGCAGTATTTT
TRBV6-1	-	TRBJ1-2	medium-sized	CASRDTGTANYGYTF	TGTGCCAGCAGGGATACAGGGACCGCTAACTATGGCTACACCTTC
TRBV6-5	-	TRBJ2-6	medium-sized	CASSYQLPGANVLTF	TGTGCCAGCAGTTACCAATTGCCTGGGGCCAACGTCCTGACTTTC
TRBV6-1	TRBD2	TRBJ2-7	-	CASSEPSGGSYEQYF	TGTGCCAGCAGTGAACCTAGCGGGGGCTCCTACGAGCAGTACTTC
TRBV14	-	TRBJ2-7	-	CASSQVTYEQYF	TGTGCCAGCAGCCAAGTCACGTACGAGCAGTACTTC
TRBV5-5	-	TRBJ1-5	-	CASRRGREGEGNQPQHF	TGTGCCAGCAGAAGGGGCAGGGAAGGAGAGGGCAATCAGCCCCAGCATTTT
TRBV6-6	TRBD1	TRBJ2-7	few	CASSFDRGAYLAYEQYF	TGTGCCAGCAGTTTTGACAGGGGGGCATACCTAGCCTACGAGCAGTACTTC
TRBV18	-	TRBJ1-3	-	CPSSLARTSGNTIYF	TGTCCCAGCTCACTAGCCAGGACAAGCGGAAACACCATATATTTT
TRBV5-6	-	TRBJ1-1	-	CVSSSYREALTEAFF	TGTGTCAGCAGCTCTTACAGGGAGGCTTTGACTGAAGCTTTCTTT
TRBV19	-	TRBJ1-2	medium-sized	CASSTAGGGYTF	TGTGCCAGTAGTACAGCCGGGGGCGGCTACACCTTC
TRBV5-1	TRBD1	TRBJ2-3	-	CASSLARGPSGTDTQYF	TGCGCCAGCAGCTTGGCCAGGGGGCCTAGCGGCACAGATACGCAGTATTTT
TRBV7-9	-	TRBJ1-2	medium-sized	CASSYGQSYGYTF	TGTGCCAGCAGCTATGGACAGAGCTATGGCTACACCTTC
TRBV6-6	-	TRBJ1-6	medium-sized	CATQHSFGSPLHF	TGTGCCACCCAACACAGTTTCGGTTCACCCCTCCACTTT
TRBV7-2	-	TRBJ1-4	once	CASRKATNEKLFF	TGTGCCAGCAGAAAGGCAACTAATGAAAAACTGTTTTTT
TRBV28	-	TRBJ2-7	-	CASSSLGGGRGNEQYF	TGTGCCAGCAGTTCCTTAGGGGGCGGGAGAGGTAACGAGCAGTACTTC
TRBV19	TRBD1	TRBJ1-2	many	CASRELTGVERYTF	TGTGCCAGTAGGGAGCTCACAGGGGTTGAAAGGTACACCTTC
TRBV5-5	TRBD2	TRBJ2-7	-	CASSWEGGGPSYEQYF	TGTGCCAGCAGCTGGGAGGGCGGGGGTCCTTCCTACGAGCAGTACTTC